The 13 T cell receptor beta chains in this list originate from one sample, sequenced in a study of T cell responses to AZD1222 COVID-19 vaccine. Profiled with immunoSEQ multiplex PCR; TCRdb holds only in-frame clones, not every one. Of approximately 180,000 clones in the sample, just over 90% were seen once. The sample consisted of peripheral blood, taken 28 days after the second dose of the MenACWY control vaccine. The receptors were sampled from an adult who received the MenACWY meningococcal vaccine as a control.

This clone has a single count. The CDR3 spells CASSPTGLSGNTIYF. The CDR3 nucleotides are TGTGCCAGCAGCCCGACAGGGCTCTCTGGAAACACCATATATTTT. The chain joins TRBV11-3 to TRBJ1-3; TRBD1 aligns across 7 bases. The V gene's germline CDR1 is SGHNT and CDR2 YENEEA. J was trimmed by 0 bases and V by 5 bases; bases with no gene match: 4. CDR3 length equals 15 residues.

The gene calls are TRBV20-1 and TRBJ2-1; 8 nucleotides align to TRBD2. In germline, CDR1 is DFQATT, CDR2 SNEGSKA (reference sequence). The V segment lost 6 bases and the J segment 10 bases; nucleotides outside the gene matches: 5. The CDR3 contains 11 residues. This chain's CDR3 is CSAWTSREQFF. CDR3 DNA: TGCAGTGCCTGGACTAGCAGAGAGCAGTTCTTC.

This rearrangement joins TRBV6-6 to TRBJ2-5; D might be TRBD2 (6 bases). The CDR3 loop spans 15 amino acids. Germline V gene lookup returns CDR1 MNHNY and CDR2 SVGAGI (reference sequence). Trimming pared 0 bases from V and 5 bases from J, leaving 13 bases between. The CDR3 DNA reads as TGTGCCAGCAGTTACTCTGCCGGGAGTGGCGAGACCCAGTACTTC. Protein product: CASSYSAGSGETQYF.

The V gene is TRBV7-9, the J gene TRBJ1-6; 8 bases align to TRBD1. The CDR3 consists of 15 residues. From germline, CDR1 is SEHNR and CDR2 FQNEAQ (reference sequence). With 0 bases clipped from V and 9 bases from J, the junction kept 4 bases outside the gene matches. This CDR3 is CASSLAGQGSSPLHF. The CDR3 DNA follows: TGTGCCAGCAGCTTAGCAGGACAGGGAAGTTCACCCCTCCACTTT.

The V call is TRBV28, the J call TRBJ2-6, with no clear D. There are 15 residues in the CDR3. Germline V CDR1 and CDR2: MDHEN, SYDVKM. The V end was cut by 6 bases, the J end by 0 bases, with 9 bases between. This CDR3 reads CASRWTRSGANVLTF. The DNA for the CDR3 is TGTGCCAGCAGATGGACCCGCTCTGGGGCCAACGTCCTGACTTTC.

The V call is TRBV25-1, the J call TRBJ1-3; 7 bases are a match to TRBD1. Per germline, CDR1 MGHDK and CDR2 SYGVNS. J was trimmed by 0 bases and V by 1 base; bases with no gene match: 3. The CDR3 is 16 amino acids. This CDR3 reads CASSESDRYSGNTIYF. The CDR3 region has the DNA TGTGCCAGCAGTGAATCGGACAGGTACTCTGGAAACACCATATATTTT.

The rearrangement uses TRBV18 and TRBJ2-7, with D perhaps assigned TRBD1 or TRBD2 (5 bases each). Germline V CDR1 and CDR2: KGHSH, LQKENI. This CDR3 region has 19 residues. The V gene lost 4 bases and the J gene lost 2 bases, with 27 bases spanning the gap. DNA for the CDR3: TGTGCCAGCTCACTCACACCCCTGCTACTAGGGGAGCCTCCCTACGAGCAGTACTTC. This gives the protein CASSLTPLLLGEPPYEQYF.

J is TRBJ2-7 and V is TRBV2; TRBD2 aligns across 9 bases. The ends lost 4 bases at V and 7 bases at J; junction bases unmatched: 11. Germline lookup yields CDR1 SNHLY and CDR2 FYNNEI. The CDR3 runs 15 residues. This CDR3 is CASSVAGAPLGEQYF. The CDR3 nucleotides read TGTGCCAGCAGTGTAGCGGGGGCGCCGCTGGGAGAGCAGTACTTC.

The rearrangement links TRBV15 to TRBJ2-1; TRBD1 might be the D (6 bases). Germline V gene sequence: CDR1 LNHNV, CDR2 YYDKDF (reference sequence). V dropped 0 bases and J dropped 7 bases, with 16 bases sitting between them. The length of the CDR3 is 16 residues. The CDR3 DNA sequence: TGTGCCACCAGCAGAGAAGGGAAAGGGGGTAGGAATGAGCAGTTCTTC. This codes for CATSREGKGGRNEQFF.

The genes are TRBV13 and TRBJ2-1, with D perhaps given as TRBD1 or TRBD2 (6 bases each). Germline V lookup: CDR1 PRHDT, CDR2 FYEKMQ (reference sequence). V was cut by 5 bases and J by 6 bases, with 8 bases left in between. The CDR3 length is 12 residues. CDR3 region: CASSGGRNEQFF. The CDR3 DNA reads TGTGCCAGCAGCGGGGGGCGCAATGAGCAGTTCTTC.

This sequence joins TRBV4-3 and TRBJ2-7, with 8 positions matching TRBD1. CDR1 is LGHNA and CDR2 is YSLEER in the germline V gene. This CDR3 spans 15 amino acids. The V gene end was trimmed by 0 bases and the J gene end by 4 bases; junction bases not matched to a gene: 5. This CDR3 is CASSQERTGPYEQYF. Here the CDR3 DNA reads TGCGCCAGCAGCCAAGAAAGGACAGGGCCGTACGAGCAGTACTTC.

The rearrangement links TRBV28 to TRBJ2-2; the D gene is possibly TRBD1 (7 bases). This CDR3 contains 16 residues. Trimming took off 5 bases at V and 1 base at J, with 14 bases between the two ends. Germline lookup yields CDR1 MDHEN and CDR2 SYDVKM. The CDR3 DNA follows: TGTGCCAGCAGTATAAACAGGGGACTGAACACCGGGGAGCTGTTTTTT. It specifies CASSINRGLNTGELFF.

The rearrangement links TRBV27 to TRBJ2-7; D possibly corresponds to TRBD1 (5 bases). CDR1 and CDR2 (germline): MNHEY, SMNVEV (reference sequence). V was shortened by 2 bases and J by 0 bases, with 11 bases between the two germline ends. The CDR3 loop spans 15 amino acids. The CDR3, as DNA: TGTGCCAGCAGTTTAAGCCAGGGATACTCCTACGAGCAGTACTTC. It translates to CASSLSQGYSYEQYF.